This record looks at one TCR beta chain sequence and its context. The table came from immunoSEQ multiplex PCR; TCRdb's copy has only in-frame clones and leaves some out. This repertoire shows just under 350,000 clones, more than 70% found once; its top ten account for about 7%. The CDR3 has 11 residues. The germline V gene encodes CDR1 GTSNPN and CDR2 SVGIG (reference sequence). The germline V and J ends were trimmed by 7 bases and 6 bases, with 9 bases remaining between them. This sample was taken from a study of blood T cell repertoires in COVID-19. Whole-study context: Nucleic acid was either cDNA or gDNA, and it came from T cells, B-cell-depleted T cells, or PBMCs.

Sequences were obtained from peripheral blood. The chain links TRBV30 to TRBJ1-4; D unclear. This clonotype was sampled from a woman in her seventies with COVID-19, enrolled during active disease. CDR3 in DNA: TGTGCCTTCGGTGCTCATGAAAAACTGTTTTTT. It codes for CAFGAHEKLFF.